Listed below are T cell receptor beta chains from one sample, sequenced in a study of a mutant IDH1 vaccine in newly diagnosed glioma. TCRdb's table, derived via immunoSEQ multiplex PCR, lists solely in-frame clones and lacks some. The sample records 90,000 to 100,000 clones, about nine tenths being singletons. These receptors lack a known antigen. The sequencing here drew on PBMCs, taken from a glioma patient whose treatment included an IDH1 peptide vaccine. Receptors were obtained from a woman between 45 and 65 years old with glioma. The CDR3 runs from the conserved cysteine through the conserved F or W.

j_call | v_call | cdr3_aa
TRBJ2-2 | TRBV4-2 | CASSQENGGTGVNTGELFF
TRBJ2-7 | TRBV28 | CASSSTGQRPYEQYF
TRBJ2-7 | TRBV7-9 | CASSPYRGTSYEQYF
TRBJ1-2 | TRBV6-1 | CASSEAQNYGYTF
TRBJ2-3 | TRBV7-2 | CASSLSLGRSGRPDTQYF
TRBJ2-5 | TRBV5-1 | CASTPNGSPEETQYF
TRBJ2-7 | TRBV25-1 | CASSDFYEQYF
TRBJ2-1 | TRBV9 | CASSGGQSSYNEQFF
TRBJ2-1 | TRBV7-6 | CASSLSATSYNEQFF
TRBJ1-2 | TRBV30 | CAWSVSLQGNYGYTF
TRBJ1-5 | TRBV11-2 | CASSPDRGMAQHF
TRBJ2-5 | TRBV7-8 | CASSPKRVQETQYF
TRBJ2-6 | TRBV11-2 | CASSLVGNLGGANVLTF
TRBJ1-5 | TRBV5-6 | CASSFGSGLLNQPQHF
TRBJ2-3 | TRBV5-1 | CASSSRRRGGTDTQYF
TRBJ2-3 | TRBV18 | CASSLSDRGTDTQYF
TRBJ1-1 | TRBV6-1 | CASHFLGRVNTEAFF
TRBJ1-5 | TRBV19 | CASSTTKGFGNQPQHF
TRBJ2-7 | TRBV27 | CVTGTGAHEQYF
TRBJ2-7 | TRBV5-5 | CASSQGLAGAYYEQYF
TRBJ1-1 | TRBV9 | CASSVGGDTEAFF
TRBJ1-5 | TRBV19 | CASSIKANNQPQHF